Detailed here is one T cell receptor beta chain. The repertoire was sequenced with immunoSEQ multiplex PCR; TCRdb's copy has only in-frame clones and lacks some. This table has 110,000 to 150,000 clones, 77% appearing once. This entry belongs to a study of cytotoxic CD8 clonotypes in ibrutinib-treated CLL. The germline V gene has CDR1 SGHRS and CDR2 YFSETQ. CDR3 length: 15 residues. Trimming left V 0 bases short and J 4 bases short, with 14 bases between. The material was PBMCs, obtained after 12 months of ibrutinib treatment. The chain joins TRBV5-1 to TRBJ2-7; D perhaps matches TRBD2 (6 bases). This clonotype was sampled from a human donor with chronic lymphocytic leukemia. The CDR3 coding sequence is TGCGCCAGCAGCTTGGGGCGGGGATTGGCGTACGAGCAGTACTTC. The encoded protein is CASSLGRGLAYEQYF.